Presented here are 30 T cell receptor beta chains from one specimen sequenced in a study of long-term antiretroviral therapy in people with HIV. Sequencing relied on immunoSEQ assay v3.0, run at survey level. The table came from immunoSEQ multiplex PCR; TCRdb's copy has only in-frame clones and leaves some out. The sample lists more than 20,000 clones, less than 85% occurring once. The sample in question was unsorted PBMCs, obtained around 1.8 years before starting antiretroviral therapy. These receptors came from a woman aged 35 to 49 with HIV.

Relative to its sample, this clone is medium-sized (0.01 to 0.1%). The chain couples TRBV5-5 to TRBJ1-1, with a tentative D call TRBD1 (6 bases). The CDR3 sequence is 13 residues long. CDR1 SGHKS and CDR2 YYEKEE come from the germline V gene (reference sequence). V gave up 0 bases and J gave up 6 bases, with 9 bases separating them. CDR3 in amino acids: CASSLAGGPEAFF. CDR3 DNA: TGTGCCAGCAGCTTGGCTGGGGGGCCTGAAGCTTTCTTT. The complete variable domain, with remaining parts taken from reference TRBV5-5 and TRBJ1-1, reads DAGVTQSPTHLIKTRGQQVTLRCSPISGHKSVSWYQQVLGQGPQFIFQYYEKEERGRGNFPDRFSARQFPNYSSELNVNALLLGDSALYLCASSLAGGPEAFFGQGTRLTVV.

The chain combines TRBV7-9 with TRBJ1-2; D unclear. The CDR3 has 13 amino acids. Germline V lookup: CDR1 SEHNR, CDR2 FQNEAQ (reference sequence). Trimming shortened V by 3 bases and J by 5 bases, and 10 bases separated the two germline ends. CDR3 sequence (DNA): TGTGCCAGCAGCTTTCCGGGCTTTTATGGCTACACCTTC. Translating gives CASSFPGFYGYTF.

The rearrangement links TRBV18 to TRBJ2-7, with D uncertain. Germline V gene lookup returns CDR1 KGHSH and CDR2 LQKENI. The V and J ends lost 2 bases and 3 bases respectively, with 8 bases between them. The CDR3 totals 13 residues. The CDR3, as DNA: TGTGCCAGCTCACCATTGGGCAGCTACGAGCAGTACTTC. It yields the protein CASSPLGSYEQYF. The whole variable domain, remainder taken from reference TRBV18 and TRBJ2-7, is NAGVMQNPRHLVRRRGQEARLRCSPMKGHSHVYWYRQLPEEGLKFMVYLQKENIIDESGMPKERFSAEFPKEGPSILRIQQVVRGDSAAYFCASSPLGSYEQYFGPGTRLTVT.

The chain joins TRBV6-5 to TRBJ1-6, with D possibly matching TRBD1 (6 bases). Germline values: CDR1 MNHEY, CDR2 SVGAGI. The CDR3 loop spans 14 amino acids. V lost 10 bases, J lost 12 bases, and 22 bases lay in between. The CDR3 DNA reads TGTGCCACCAAACTACGACAGGCCCTAGGACCCCTCCACTTT. This gives the protein CATKLRQALGPLHF.

The J gene is TRBJ1-3, the V gene TRBV4-3; D is undetermined. CDR1 LGHNA and CDR2 YSLEER come from the germline V gene. The CDR3 has 16 residues. V was cut by 4 bases and J by 1 base, with 14 bases left in between. CDR3 protein: CASSPSNTGSGNTIYF. For the CDR3, the DNA is TGCGCCAGCAGCCCCTCGAACACCGGATCTGGAAACACCATATATTTT.

This clone has only one observation. For the CDR3, the DNA is TGTGCCTGGAGTGTGGGACTAGCGGAGACAGATACGCAGTATTTT. Its translation is CAWSVGLAETDTQYF. The chain recombines TRBV30 with TRBJ2-3; 11 bases agree with TRBD2. This CDR3 is built from 15 residues. J gave up 3 bases and V 0 bases, and 2 bases lay outside the gene matches. The V gene's germline CDR1 is GTSNPN and CDR2 SVGIG (reference sequence).

The gene calls are TRBV5-4 and TRBJ2-7; possibly TRBD1 or TRBD2 for D (5 bases each). The CDR3 runs to 14 residues. The germline V gene encodes CDR1 SGHNT and CDR2 YYREEE (reference sequence). Trimming left V 4 bases short and J 2 bases short, with 13 bases between. The CDR3 loop reads CASSPGTETYEQYF. CDR3 nucleotide sequence: TGTGCCAGCAGCCCCGGGACGGAGACCTACGAGCAGTACTTC.

The chain carries TRBV6-1 and TRBJ2-7; TRBD1 aligns across 10 bases. Germline values: CDR1 MNHNS, CDR2 SASEGT. The CDR3 is 15 amino acids. The V gene end was trimmed by 1 base and the J gene end by 3 bases; junction bases not matched to a gene: 3. CDR3 protein: CASSEVGTGDYEQYF. Here the CDR3 DNA reads TGTGCCAGCAGTGAAGTAGGGACAGGGGACTACGAGCAGTACTTC.

This chain uses TRBV7-2 with TRBJ1-1; a possible D gene is TRBD1 (5 bases). CDR3 length: 15 residues. Germline V gene data show CDR1 as SGHTA and CDR2 as FQGNSA. V shed 5 bases and J shed 0 bases, with 13 bases lying between them. This CDR3 reads CASSPGTGMNTEAFF. CDR3 in DNA: TGTGCCAGCAGCCCGGGGACGGGCATGAACACTGAAGCTTTCTTT.

The genes are TRBV21-1 and TRBJ1-5; TRBD1, as called in the table, went unchecked against the DNA. TRBV21-1 is flagged as a pseudogene. The CDR3 is made up of 14 amino acids. The CDR3: CASIGTCEAQPQHF. Here the CDR3 DNA reads TGTGCCAGCATCGGGACATGCGAGGCCCAGCCCCAGCATTTT.

The J gene is TRBJ2-3, the V gene TRBV11-3, with D maybe TRBD2 (6 bases). CDR3 size: 16 residues. The germline CDR1 and CDR2 sequences are SGHNT and YENEEA. Trimming removed 3 bases at V and 5 bases at J, with 18 bases between. As DNA, the CDR3 is TGTGCCAGCAGCTTGGGGGGTGGAGCGGCTAGAGATACGCAGTATTTT. Its protein is CASSLGGGAARDTQYF.

The chain joins TRBV30 to TRBJ1-4; D not certain. Germline CDR1 and CDR2: GTSNPN and SVGIG (reference sequence). V lost 4 bases to trimming and J lost 4 bases, with 7 bases between them. The CDR3 has 12 amino acids. Here the CDR3 reads CAWNRHNEKLFF. Here the CDR3 DNA reads TGTGCCTGGAACCGACATAATGAAAAACTGTTTTTT.

The chain recombines TRBV11-2 with TRBJ2-7; D possibly corresponds to TRBD2 (6 bases). This CDR3 region has 16 residues. Trimming left V 5 bases short and J 0 bases short, with 17 bases between. CDR1 and CDR2 (germline): SGHAT, FQNNGV. CDR3 DNA sequence: TGTGCCAGCAGCCCCCTCGCCAGGCGGGGCTCCTACGAGCAGTACTTC. It specifies CASSPLARRGSYEQYF.

This clone occurred once. The chain is built from TRBV10-2 and TRBJ2-3, with a possible D match to TRBD2 (5 bases). Germline V gene lookup returns CDR1 WSHSY and CDR2 SAAADI. The V end lost 4 bases, the J end lost 0 bases, and 11 bases lay between the germline ends. This CDR3 contains 15 residues. In DNA form, the CDR3 reads TGCGCCAGCAGTGTTAGCGACACTAGCACAGATACGCAGTATTTT. The encoded protein is CASSVSDTSTDTQYF.

The chain couples TRBV5-1 to TRBJ1-4; no definite D call. With 4 bases removed from V and 8 bases from J, the gap between germline ends came to 12 bases. The length of the CDR3 is 13 residues. Germline assignment: CDR1 SGHRS and CDR2 YFSETQ. The CDR3 sequence: CASSTGATEKLFF. In nucleotides, the CDR3 is TGCGCCAGCAGCACCGGCGCGACCGAAAAACTGTTTTTT.

The chain combines TRBV4-2 with TRBJ1-2; D is uncertain. The CDR3 loop spans 16 amino acids. Deletions cut 2 bases from V and 2 bases from J, with 15 bases between. CDR1 and CDR2 from the germline V gene are LGHNA and YNFKEQ. The CDR3 DNA reads TGTGCCAGCAGCCAAAGCACTCAATCGTCCAACTATGGCTACACCTTC. Its protein is CASSQSTQSSNYGYTF.

The gene calls are TRBV6-1 and TRBJ2-2; D tentatively reads TRBD1 or TRBD2 (6 bases each). The CDR3 has 13 residues. Germline CDR1 is MNHNS and CDR2 is SASEGT. CDR3 protein: CTHRDSNTGELFF. In nucleotides, the CDR3 is TGTACCCACAGGGACTCGAACACCGGGGAGCTGTTTTTT.

The rearrangement joins TRBV4-1 to TRBJ2-7, with D perhaps given as TRBD1 or TRBD2 (5 bases each). The length of the CDR3 is 16 residues. The germline V gene has CDR1 MGHRA and CDR2 YSYEKL. V lost 1 base and J 0 bases, leaving 13 bases between the germline ends. The CDR3 is CASSQGGIDPSYEQYF. The CDR3, as DNA: TGCGCCAGCAGCCAAGGGGGGATTGACCCCTCCTACGAGCAGTACTTC.

The chain is built from TRBV27 and TRBJ2-1, with a possible D match to TRBD1 (5 bases). Germline-derived CDR1 and CDR2 are MNHEY and SMNVEV (reference sequence). Trimming removed 4 bases from V and 3 bases from J, with 7 bases in between. The CDR3 extends over 13 amino acids. CDR3 sequence (DNA): TGTGCCAGCAGTTATCAGGGCTACAATGAGCAGTTCTTC. Translated, it gives CASSYQGYNEQFF.

The genes are TRBV30 and TRBJ1-1; D not certain. Trimming took 2 bases from V and 6 from J, leaving 10 bases between them. The CDR3 has 12 amino acids. CDR1 is GTSNPN, CDR2 SVGIG, per germline (reference sequence). This CDR3 is CAWSTGVAEAFF. The CDR3 nucleotides read TGTGCCTGGAGTACTGGGGTTGCTGAAGCTTTCTTT.

The genes are TRBV1 and TRBJ2-1; the table's TRBD2 call for D was not verified on the DNA. TRBV1 is a listed pseudogene. There are 17 residues in the CDR3. This CDR3 reads CTSSRLGLAGGSPEQFF. The DNA of the CDR3 is TGCACCAGCAGCCGACTGGGGCTAGCGGGAGGGTCCCCTGAGCAGTTCTTC.

V gene TRBV4-3 combines with J gene TRBJ1-4; D not certain. The CDR3 runs to 15 residues. V was trimmed by 4 bases and J by 7 bases, leaving 16 bases between them. Germline CDR1 reads LGHNA; CDR2 reads YSLEER. The CDR3 is CASSPGKGAAEKLFF. CDR3 sequence (DNA): TGCGCCAGCAGCCCGGGGAAGGGAGCCGCTGAAAAACTGTTTTTT.

The genes are TRBV6-1 and TRBJ2-5, with 14 bases aligning to TRBD2. V lost 3 bases, J lost 3 bases, and 9 bases stayed unmatched. The germline gives CDR1 MNHNS, CDR2 SASEGT. The CDR3 covers 18 residues. The CDR3 loop is CASSEVPGTSGSKETQYF. The CDR3 bases are TGTGCCAGCAGTGAGGTCCCCGGGACTAGCGGGAGCAAAGAGACCCAGTACTTC.

The chain uses TRBV5-6 and TRBJ2-1, with 16 bases identical to TRBD2. This CDR3 contains 16 residues. J gave up 11 bases and V 2 bases, and 7 bases lay outside the gene matches. Germline CDR1 reads SGHDT; CDR2 reads YYEEEE. The CDR3 bases are TGTGCCAGCAGCTTACGGGGGACTAGCGGGAGGGCCAAGCAGTTCTTC. Translated, it gives CASSLRGTSGRAKQFF.

The chain uses TRBV6-5 and TRBJ1-2; D remains ambiguous. The CDR3 length is 13 residues. V shed 9 bases and J shed 1 base, with 12 bases lying between them. CDR1 MNHEY and CDR2 SVGAGI come from the germline V gene. The CDR3 sequence: CASSTRLNYGYTF. In DNA form, the CDR3 reads TGTGCCAGTTCGACGCGCCTTAACTATGGCTACACCTTC.

The chain recombines TRBV5-5 with TRBJ2-7; D may be TRBD1 or TRBD2 (5 bases each). Germline V gives CDR1 SGHKS, CDR2 YYEKEE (reference sequence). The ends were cut back, 7 bases at V and 2 bases at J, with 10 bases in the middle. This CDR3 contains 12 residues. CDR3 bases: TGTGCCAGCGGGGGTTTTACCTACGAGCAGTACTTC. It encodes CASGGFTYEQYF.

This chain joins TRBV30 and TRBJ1-2, with D perhaps TRBD1 (5 bases). This CDR3 has 12 residues. V was trimmed by 5 bases and J by 1 base, leaving 8 bases between them. Germline lookup yields CDR1 GTSNPN and CDR2 SVGIG (reference sequence). Here the CDR3 DNA reads TGTGCCTGGGGGGACGGTAACTATGGCTACACCTTC. It specifies CAWGDGNYGYTF.

The J gene is TRBJ1-4, the V gene TRBV2; D not resolved. This CDR3 contains 13 residues. With 4 bases removed from V and 8 bases from J, the gap between germline ends came to 11 bases. CDR1 is SNHLY, CDR2 FYNNEI, per germline. This CDR3 reads CASSVGREEKLFF. The CDR3 DNA reads TGTGCCAGCAGTGTAGGGAGAGAGGAAAAACTGTTTTTT.

The V and J genes are TRBV30 and TRBJ2-1; either TRBD1 or TRBD2 may fit D (5 bases each). V lost 0 bases, J lost 4 bases, and 10 bases lay in between. The CDR3 has 14 amino acids. Germline V gene sequence: CDR1 GTSNPN, CDR2 SVGIG (reference sequence). The CDR3 is CAWSVRGAYNEQFF. The CDR3 DNA is TGTGCCTGGAGTGTGAGAGGGGCATACAATGAGCAGTTCTTC.

V usage is TRBV7-2 and J usage is TRBJ1-1; D possibly corresponds to TRBD1 (6 bases). The V end lost 5 bases, the J end lost 1 base, and 17 bases lay between the germline ends. This CDR3 comprises 16 residues. Germline values: CDR1 SGHTA, CDR2 FQGNSA. Here the CDR3 reads CASSRGGSGPNTEAFF. CDR3 in DNA: TGTGCCAGCAGCAGAGGGGGATCCGGGCCGAACACTGAAGCTTTCTTT.